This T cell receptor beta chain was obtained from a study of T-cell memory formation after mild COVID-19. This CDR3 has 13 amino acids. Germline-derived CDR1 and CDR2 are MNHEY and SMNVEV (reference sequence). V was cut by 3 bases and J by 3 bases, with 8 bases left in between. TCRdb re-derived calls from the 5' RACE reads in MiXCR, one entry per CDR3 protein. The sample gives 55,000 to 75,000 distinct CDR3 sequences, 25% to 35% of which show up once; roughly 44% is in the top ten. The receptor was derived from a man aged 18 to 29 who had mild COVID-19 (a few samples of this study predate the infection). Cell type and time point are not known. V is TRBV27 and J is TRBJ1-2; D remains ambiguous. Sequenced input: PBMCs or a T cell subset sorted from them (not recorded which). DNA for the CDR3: TGTGCCAGCAGTTTCAGGACCTACTATGGCTACACCTTC. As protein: CASSFRTYYGYTF.